This T cell receptor (beta chain) was sequenced during a study of vaccination effects on CD4 cells after COVID-19. On the study more broadly: A couple of convalescent donors provided samples 16 days and one week before vaccination.

V shed 2 bases and J 4 bases; nucleotides not matched to a gene: 9. This CDR3 is built from 17 residues. Germline CDR1 and CDR2: SGHTA and FQGTGA. The table came from immunoSEQ multiplex PCR; TCRdb's copy has only in-frame clones and leaves some out. The table records approximately 24,000 clones, less than 85% of them present only once. Before sequencing took place, the ViraFEST assay used viral peptide pools to expand antigen-specific CD4+ T cells. Cells that had been cultured for roughly ten days were the source of isolated CD4+ T cells. Convalescent patients had PCR-confirmed SARS-CoV-2 infection between March and December 2020. This clone appeared once. Its specificity is not known.

This sequence originates from a human donor who had a prior SARS-CoV-2 infection. The material sequenced was CD4+ T cells from PBMCs cultured with SARS-CoV-2 spike peptides, taken before COVID-19 vaccination. The rearrangement uses TRBV7-3 and TRBJ2-3, with TRBD2 matching over 10 bases. The CDR3 is CASSLSASGSGADTQYF. CDR3 in DNA: TGTGCCAGCAGCTTATCGGCTAGCGGGAGTGGAGCAGATACGCAGTATTTT.